This T cell receptor beta chain was recorded in a study of blood T cells in healthy people across ages. Study observations and caveats: Total diversity from one million sequenced T cells was likely underestimated.

A second PCR of roughly 7 to 11 cycles used a sample-barcoded 5' primer and a J-beta primer mix. TCRdb re-derived calls from the 5' RACE reads in MiXCR, one entry per CDR3 protein. The data contain some 1.6 million distinct CDR3 sequences, about 31% of them singletons. About this clonotype itself: Its target is not known. Relative to the germline gene, one junction end is altered; a read error may explain this.

This CDR3 region has 11 residues. Germline values: CDR1 GTSNPN, CDR2 SVGIG (reference sequence). The sequenced sample consisted of blood. This TCR derives from a woman under 40 in good health. The chain uses TRBV30 and TRBJ1-2, with unresolved D. The CDR3 loop reads CAGSLPHGYTF. The CDR3 nucleotides read TGTGCCGGGAGTTTACCGCATGGCTACACCTTC.